This T cell receptor (beta chain) appears in the sequencing data of a study of blood T cell repertoires in COVID-19. Overall study: The United States, Italy and Spain supplied acute and convalescent COVID-19 samples. The cDNA or gDNA used as material had been derived from T cells, B-cell-depleted T cells, or PBMCs.

Between the trimmed V and J ends, which lost 0 bases and 6 bases, there was a span of 13 bases. This CDR3 has 14 residues. The germline V gene has CDR1 SGHRS and CDR2 YFSETQ. As handled by the study authors: It was from reference gene primer amplification that nucleated cell counts were estimated. Repertoires were generated with immunoSEQ multiplex PCR, while TCRdb's copy carries only in-frame clones and drops some. That table supplies the V and J calls and clone size; D and trimming were determined from the DNA. The sample holds roughly 70,000 clones; around nine tenths are singletons and the top ten take approximately 20%.

Sequencing was carried out using peripheral blood. The TCR comes from a woman older than 75 with acute or convalescent COVID-19. The chain carries TRBV5-1 and TRBJ2-7; D may be TRBD2 (6 bases). CDR3 region: CASSLGLDLREQYF. The CDR3 nucleotides read TGCGCCAGCAGCTTGGGACTAGATTTGCGCGAGCAGTACTTC.